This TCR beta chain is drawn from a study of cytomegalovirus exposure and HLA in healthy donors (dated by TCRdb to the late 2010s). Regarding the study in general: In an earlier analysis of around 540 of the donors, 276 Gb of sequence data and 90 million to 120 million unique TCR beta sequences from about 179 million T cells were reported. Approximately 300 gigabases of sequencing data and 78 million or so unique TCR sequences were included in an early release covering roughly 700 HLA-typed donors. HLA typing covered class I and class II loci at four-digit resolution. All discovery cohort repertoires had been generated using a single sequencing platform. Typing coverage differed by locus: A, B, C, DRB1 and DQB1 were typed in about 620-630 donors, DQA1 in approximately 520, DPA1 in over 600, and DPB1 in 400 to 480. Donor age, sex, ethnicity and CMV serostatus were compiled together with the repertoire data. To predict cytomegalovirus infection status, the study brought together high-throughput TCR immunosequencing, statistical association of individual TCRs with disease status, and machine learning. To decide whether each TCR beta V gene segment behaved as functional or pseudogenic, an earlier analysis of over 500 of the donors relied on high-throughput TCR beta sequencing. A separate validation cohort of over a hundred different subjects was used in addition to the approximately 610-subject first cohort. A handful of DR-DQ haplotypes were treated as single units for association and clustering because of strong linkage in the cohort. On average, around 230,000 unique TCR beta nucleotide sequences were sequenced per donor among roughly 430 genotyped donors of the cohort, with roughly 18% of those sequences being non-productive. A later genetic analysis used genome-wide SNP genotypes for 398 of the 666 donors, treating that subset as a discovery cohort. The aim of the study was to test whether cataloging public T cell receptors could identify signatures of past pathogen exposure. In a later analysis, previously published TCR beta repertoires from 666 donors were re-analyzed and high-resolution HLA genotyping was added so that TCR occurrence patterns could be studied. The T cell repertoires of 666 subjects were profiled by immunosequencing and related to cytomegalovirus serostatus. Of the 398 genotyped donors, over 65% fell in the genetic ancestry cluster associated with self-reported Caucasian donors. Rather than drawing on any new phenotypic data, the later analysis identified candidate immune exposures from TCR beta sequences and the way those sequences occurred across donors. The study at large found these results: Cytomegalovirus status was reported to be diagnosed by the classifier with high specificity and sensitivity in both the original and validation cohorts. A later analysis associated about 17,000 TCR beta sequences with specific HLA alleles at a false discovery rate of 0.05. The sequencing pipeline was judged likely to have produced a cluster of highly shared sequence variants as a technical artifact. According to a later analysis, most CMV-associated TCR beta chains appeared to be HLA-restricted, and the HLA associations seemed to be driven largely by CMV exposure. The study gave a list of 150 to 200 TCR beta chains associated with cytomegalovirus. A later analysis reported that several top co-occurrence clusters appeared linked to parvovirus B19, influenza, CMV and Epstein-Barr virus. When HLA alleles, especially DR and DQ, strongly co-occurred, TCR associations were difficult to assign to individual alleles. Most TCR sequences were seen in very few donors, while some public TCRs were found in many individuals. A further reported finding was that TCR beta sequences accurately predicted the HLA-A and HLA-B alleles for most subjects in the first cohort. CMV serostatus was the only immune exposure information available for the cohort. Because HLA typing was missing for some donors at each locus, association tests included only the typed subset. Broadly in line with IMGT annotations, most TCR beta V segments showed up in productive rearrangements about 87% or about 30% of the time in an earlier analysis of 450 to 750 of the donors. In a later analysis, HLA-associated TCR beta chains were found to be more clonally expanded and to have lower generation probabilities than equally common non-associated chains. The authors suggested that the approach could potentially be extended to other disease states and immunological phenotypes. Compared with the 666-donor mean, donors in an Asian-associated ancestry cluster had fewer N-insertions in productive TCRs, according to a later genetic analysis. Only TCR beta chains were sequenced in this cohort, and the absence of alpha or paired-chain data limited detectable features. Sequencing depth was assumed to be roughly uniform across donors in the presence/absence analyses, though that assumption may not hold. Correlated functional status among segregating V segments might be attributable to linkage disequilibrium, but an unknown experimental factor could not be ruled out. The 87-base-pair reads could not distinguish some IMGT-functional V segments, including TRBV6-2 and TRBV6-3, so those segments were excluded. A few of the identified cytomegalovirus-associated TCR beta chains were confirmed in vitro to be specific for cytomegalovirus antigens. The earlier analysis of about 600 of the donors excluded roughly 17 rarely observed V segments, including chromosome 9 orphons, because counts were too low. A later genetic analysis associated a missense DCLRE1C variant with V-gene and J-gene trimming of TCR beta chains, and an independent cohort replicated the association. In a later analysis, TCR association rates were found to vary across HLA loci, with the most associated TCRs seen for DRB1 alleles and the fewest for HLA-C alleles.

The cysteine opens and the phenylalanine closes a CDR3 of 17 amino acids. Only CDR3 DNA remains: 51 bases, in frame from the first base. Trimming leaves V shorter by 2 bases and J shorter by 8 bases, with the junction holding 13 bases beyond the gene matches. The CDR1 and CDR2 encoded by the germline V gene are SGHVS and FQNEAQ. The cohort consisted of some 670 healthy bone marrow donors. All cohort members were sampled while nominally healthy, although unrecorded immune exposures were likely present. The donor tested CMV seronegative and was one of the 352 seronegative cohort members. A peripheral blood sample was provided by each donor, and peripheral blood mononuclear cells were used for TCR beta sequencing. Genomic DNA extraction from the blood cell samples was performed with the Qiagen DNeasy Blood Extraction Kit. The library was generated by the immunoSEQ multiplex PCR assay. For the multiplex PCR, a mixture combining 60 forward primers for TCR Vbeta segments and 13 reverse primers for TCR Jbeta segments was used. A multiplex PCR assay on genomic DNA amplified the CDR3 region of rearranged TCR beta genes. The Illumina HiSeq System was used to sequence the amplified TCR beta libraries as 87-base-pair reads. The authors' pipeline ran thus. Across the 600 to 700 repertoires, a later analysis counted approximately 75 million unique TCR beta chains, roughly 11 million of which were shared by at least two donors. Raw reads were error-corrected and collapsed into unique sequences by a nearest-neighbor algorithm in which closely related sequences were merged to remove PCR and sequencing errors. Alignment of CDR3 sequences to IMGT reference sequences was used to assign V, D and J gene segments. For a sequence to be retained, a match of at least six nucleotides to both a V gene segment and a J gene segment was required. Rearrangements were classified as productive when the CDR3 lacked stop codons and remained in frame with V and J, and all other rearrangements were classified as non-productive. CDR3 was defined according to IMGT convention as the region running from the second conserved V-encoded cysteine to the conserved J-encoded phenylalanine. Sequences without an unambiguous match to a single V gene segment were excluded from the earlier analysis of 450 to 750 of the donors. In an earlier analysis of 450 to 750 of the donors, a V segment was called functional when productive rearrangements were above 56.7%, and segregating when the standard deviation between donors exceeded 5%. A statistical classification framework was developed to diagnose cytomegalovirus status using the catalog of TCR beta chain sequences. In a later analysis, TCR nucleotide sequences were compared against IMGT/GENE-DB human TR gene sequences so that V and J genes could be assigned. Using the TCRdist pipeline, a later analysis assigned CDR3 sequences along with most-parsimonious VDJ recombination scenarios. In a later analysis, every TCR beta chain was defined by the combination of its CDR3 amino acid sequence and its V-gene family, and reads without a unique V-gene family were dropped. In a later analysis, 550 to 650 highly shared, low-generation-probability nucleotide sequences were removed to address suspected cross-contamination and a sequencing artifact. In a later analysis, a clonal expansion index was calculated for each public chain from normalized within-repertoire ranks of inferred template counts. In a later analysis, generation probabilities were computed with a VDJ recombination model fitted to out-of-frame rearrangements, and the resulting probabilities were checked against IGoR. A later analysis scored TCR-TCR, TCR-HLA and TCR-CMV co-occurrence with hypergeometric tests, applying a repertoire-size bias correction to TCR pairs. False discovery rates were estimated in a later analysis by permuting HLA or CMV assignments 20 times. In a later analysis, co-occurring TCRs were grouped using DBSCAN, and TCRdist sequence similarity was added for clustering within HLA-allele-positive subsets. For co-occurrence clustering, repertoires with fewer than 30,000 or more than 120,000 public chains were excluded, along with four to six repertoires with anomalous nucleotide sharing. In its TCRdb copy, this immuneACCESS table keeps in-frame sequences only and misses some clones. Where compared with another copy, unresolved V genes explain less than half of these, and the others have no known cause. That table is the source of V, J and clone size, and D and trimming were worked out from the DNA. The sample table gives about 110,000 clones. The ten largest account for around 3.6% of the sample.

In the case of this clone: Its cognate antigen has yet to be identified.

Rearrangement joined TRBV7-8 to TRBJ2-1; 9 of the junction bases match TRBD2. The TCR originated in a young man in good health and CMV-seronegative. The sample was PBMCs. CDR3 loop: CASSLRPSGTTNDEQFF. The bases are TGTGCCAGCAGCTTACGGCCTAGCGGGACGACAAACGATGAGCAGTTCTTC.